This is a list of T cell receptor beta chains from one sample in a study of shared clonotypes between healthy human individuals. Here immunoSEQ multiplex PCR was the method, and the copy in TCRdb shows in-frame clones only, minus some. The profile covers 1,400,000 or so clones, with approximately 98.5% appearing a single time and approximately 0.38% taken by the ten largest. What was sequenced was naive CD4+ T cells sorted from blood. These receptors all stem from a man aged 25 to 40 in good health. Each CDR3 is given with its conserved first and last residue. Fields, in order: V gene, CDR3 protein.

TRBV5-1 CASTRRPGTSGSEQYF
TRBV10-1 CASSESGTGTDTQYF
TRBV2 CASSAWGGPNQPQHF
TRBV2 CASGRQGGTDTQYF
TRBV7-6 CASSLVSGEGEQFF
TRBV9 CASSAGTSGYNEQFF
TRBV28 CASSLDYPGEQYF
TRBV5-1 CASSLRTGNYEQYF
TRBV7-2 CASSWRSSYNEQFF
TRBV18 CASSPKTSGMNEQYF
TRBV5-1 CASSPRTSGYNEQFF
TRBV18 CASSPDSAGDTQYF
TRBV10-3 CAISVRGRTDTQYF
TRBV5-1 CASSSWTVETQYF
TRBV6-1 CASSGGQLAKNIQYF
TRBV28 CASRATGGSGNQPQHF
TRBV13 CASSPTASGANVLTF
TRBV5-4 CASSSEIARGPYEQYF
TRBV7-9 CASSTGEWEKLFF
TRBV7-6 CASSQTTNEKLFF
TRBV7-2 CASSPGTGGLDEQYF
TRBV7-2 CASSSGHPSVRVYGYTF
TRBV18 CASSPPVRGSEQFF
TRBV29-1 CSVEGTMGGYTF
TRBV7-2 CASSLRPLGELFF
TRBV25-1 CASTPGLAGGKYEQYF
TRBV15 CATSTRGTYNEQFF
TRBV6-1 CASSDGQPYNYGYTF
TRBV27 CASSRLQGEAFF
TRBV7-9 CATSVAGYADTQYF
TRBV7-9 CASSASQGWTEAFF
TRBV19 CASSTQLAGPYNEQFF
TRBV28 CASTAGRVGYSGNEQFF
TRBV11-2 CASSSTRESSYNEQFF
TRBV5-1 CASSRGGWTANYEQYF
TRBV7-6 CASSAPLAAIYNEQFF
TRBV7-2 CASSLGRAGHHETQYF